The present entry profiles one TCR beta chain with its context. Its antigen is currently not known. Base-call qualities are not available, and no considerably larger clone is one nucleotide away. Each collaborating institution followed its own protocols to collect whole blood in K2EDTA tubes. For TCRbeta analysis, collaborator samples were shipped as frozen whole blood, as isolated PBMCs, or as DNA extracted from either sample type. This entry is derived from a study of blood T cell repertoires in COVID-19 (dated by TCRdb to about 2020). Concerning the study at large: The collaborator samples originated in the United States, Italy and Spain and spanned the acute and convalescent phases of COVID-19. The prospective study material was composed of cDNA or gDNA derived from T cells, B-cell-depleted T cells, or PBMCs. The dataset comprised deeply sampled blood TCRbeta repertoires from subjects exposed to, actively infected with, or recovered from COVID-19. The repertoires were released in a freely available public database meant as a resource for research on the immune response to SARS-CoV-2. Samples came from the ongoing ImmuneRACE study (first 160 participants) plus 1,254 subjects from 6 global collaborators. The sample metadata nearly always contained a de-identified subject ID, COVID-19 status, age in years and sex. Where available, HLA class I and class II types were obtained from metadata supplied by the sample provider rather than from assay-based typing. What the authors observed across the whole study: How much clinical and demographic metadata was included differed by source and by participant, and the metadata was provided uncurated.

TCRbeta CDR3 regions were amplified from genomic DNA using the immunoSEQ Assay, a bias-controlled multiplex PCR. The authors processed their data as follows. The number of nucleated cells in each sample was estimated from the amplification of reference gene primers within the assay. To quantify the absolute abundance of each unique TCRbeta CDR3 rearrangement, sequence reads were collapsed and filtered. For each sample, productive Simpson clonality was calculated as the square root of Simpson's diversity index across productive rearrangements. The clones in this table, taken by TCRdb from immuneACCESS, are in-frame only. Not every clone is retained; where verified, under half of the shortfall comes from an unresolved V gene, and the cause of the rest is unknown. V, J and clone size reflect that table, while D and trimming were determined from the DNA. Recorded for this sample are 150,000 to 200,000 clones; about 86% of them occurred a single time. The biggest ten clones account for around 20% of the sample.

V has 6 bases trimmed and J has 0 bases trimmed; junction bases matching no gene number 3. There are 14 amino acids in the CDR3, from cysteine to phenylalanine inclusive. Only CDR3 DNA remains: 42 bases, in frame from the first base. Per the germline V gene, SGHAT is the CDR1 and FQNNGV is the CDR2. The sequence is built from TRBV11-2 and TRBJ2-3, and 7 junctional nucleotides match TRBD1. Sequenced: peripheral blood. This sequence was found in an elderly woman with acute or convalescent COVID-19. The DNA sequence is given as TGTGCCAGCAGGGGGACAGTTAGCACAGATACGCAGTATTTT. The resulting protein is CASRGTVSTDTQYF.